Shown below are 32 T cell receptor beta chains from a single sample sequenced in a study of spatial heterogeneity in lung cancer. TCRdb recomputed calls from the 5' RACE reads with MiXCR, one row per CDR3 protein. This sample has roughly 54,000 distinct CDR3 sequences; 7.6% occur once, and the top ten carry about 13%. Time point here: sample taken at primary tumor resection. No cells were sorted before sequencing. The whole RNA sequenced was extracted from tumor, nontumor lung or frozen PBMC. The sample consisted of PBMCs, taken at surgery. These receptors all stem from a female donor with early-stage non-small cell lung cancer.

There are many counts of this clonotype. The rearrangement joins TRBV20-1 to TRBJ2-7; 7 nucleotides align to TRBD1. CDR3 length: 13 amino acids. Germline CDR1 is DFQATT and CDR2 is SNEGSKA (reference sequence). Trimming cost V 3 bases and J 3 bases; bases outside gene matches: 5. CDR3 protein: CSASDRALYEQYF. Written as DNA, the CDR3 is TGCAGTGCTAGCGACAGGGCCCTCTACGAGCAGTACTTC.

This clonotype showed up just a few times. This rearrangement joins TRBV4-2 to TRBJ2-3; the match to TRBD2 covers 9 bases. The CDR3 covers 16 residues. V lost 5 bases and J lost 2; bases outside the gene matches: 8. Germline V gene data show CDR1 as LGHNA and CDR2 as YNFKEQ. CDR3 DNA: TGTGCCAGCAGCTCCGGAGCGGGAGGCGTCACAGATACGCAGTATTTT. It encodes CASSSGAGGVTDTQYF.

This clonotype was observed a handful of times. This sequence joins TRBV19 and TRBJ2-7; 9 positions match TRBD1. This CDR3 is built from 17 residues. Per germline, CDR1 LNHDA and CDR2 SQIVND (reference sequence). J lost 2 bases, V lost 2 bases, and 10 bases had no gene match. Here the CDR3 DNA reads TGTGCCAGTAGTATAATGGGACAGGGTGGTGGAGCCTACGAGCAGTACTTC. Protein sequence: CASSIMGQGGGAYEQYF.

In its sample, this clonotype was seen a few times. This chain links TRBV7-6 with TRBJ2-7; the D gene is possibly TRBD2 (6 bases). The V end was cut by 5 bases, the J end by 2 bases, with 16 bases between. CDR3 length equals 15 residues. Germline V CDR1 and CDR2: SGHVS, FNYEAQ. The CDR3 DNA reads TGTGCCAGCAGCGCCCTCGGTCCGGGGGCCTACGAGCAGTACTTC. Encoded protein: CASSALGPGAYEQYF.

By share of the sample, this clonotype is medium-sized. The V gene is TRBV2, the J gene TRBJ2-3, with 7 bases matching TRBD1. The CDR3 covers 17 residues. V trimming: 2 bases; J trimming: 0 bases; junction bases outside the gene matches: 8. Germline V lookup: CDR1 SNHLY, CDR2 FYNNEI. The CDR3 DNA reads TGTGCCAGCAGTGAATTGGGACAGAGCCCTAGCACAGATACGCAGTATTTT. It specifies CASSELGQSPSTDTQYF.

This clonotype was detected many times. CDR3 amino acids: CASSPGQENTEAFF. The CDR3, as DNA: TGTGCCAGCAGTCCCGGACAGGAGAACACTGAAGCTTTCTTT. The chain joins TRBV12-3 or TRBV12-4 to TRBJ1-1; TRBD1 agrees at 7 bases. The V gene end was trimmed by 5 bases and the J gene end by 1 base; junction bases not matched to a gene: 4. The CDR3 contains 14 residues.

In this sample, this clonotype turned up many times. This may be a read error, as it is one base from a much larger clone. This sequence joins TRBV6-1 and TRBJ1-2; D is possibly TRBD1 (5 bases). In germline, CDR1 is MNHNS, CDR2 SASEGT. The CDR3 runs to 15 residues. Trimming pared 10 bases from V and 6 bases from J, leaving 24 bases between. The CDR3 here is CATTERPGPFDGYTF. CDR3 in DNA: TGTGCCACCACCGAGCGGCCAGGGCCTTTCGATGGCTACACCTTC.

This clonotype was seen many times. The V and J genes are TRBV28 and TRBJ1-5, with unresolved D. CDR3 length equals 12 residues. Germline CDR1 reads MDHEN; CDR2 reads SYDVKM. Trimming shortened V by 3 bases and J by 4 bases, and 4 bases separated the two germline ends. CDR3: CASSFGNQPQHF. The CDR3 bases are TGTGCCAGCAGTTTCGGAAATCAGCCCCAGCATTTT.

The rearrangement links TRBV13 to TRBJ2-2, with D hard to call. V shed 2 bases and J shed 4 bases, with 8 bases lying between them. This CDR3 is built from 14 residues. CDR1 is PRHDT and CDR2 is FYEKMQ in the germline V gene (reference sequence). Written as DNA, the CDR3 is TGTGCCAGCAGCTTACGTGGGTTCACCGGGGAGCTGTTTTTT. Amino acids: CASSLRGFTGELFF.

This clonotype was recorded a few times. The chain carries TRBV7-2 and TRBJ2-1; the D gene is possibly TRBD2 (7 bases). In germline, CDR1 is SGHTA, CDR2 FQGNSA. CDR3 length: 16 amino acids. Between the trimmed V and J ends, which lost 4 bases and 1 base, there was a span of 14 bases. In DNA, the CDR3 is TGTGCCAGCAGCTCAAGGGGGGGAGGTTCCTACAATGAGCAGTTCTTC. This gives the protein CASSSRGGGSYNEQFF.

This clonotype occurred a few times. The chain is built from TRBV27 and TRBJ2-1; TRBD1 might be the D (5 bases). V lost 6 bases and J 3 bases, leaving 18 bases between the germline ends. Germline CDR1 is MNHEY and CDR2 is SMNVEV (reference sequence). The CDR3 sequence is 16 residues long. The CDR3 sequence: CASSHDSPAGYNEQFF. The CDR3 DNA sequence: TGTGCCAGCAGCCATGACAGCCCGGCAGGCTACAATGAGCAGTTCTTC.

This clonotype was detected many times. The chain combines TRBV20-1 with TRBJ2-4; possibly TRBD2 for D (7 bases). V lost 6 bases and J 8 bases, leaving 17 bases between the germline ends. This CDR3 has 13 amino acids. Germline V CDR1 and CDR2: DFQATT, SNEGSKA (reference sequence). CDR3 in DNA: TGCAGTGCCAAGACGGGGGGCAGGGACATTCAGTACTTC. It yields the protein CSAKTGGRDIQYF.

This clonotype was seen many times. This chain uses TRBV5-1 with TRBJ2-1; 8 nucleotides line up with TRBD1. This CDR3 is 17 amino acids long. Germline CDR1 is SGHRS and CDR2 is YFSETQ. V trimming: 0 bases; J trimming: 4 bases; junction bases outside the gene matches: 9. CDR3 nucleotides: TGCGCCAGCAGCTTGGTCTTCGGGACAGGAAATTACAATGAGCAGTTCTTC. It codes for CASSLVFGTGNYNEQFF. The variable domain in full, with the rest retrieved from reference TRBV5-1 and TRBJ2-1, is KAGVTQTPRYLIKTRGQQVTLSCSPISGHRSVSWYQQTPGQGLQFLFEYFSETQRNKGNFPGRFSGRQFSNSRSEMNVSTLELGDSALYLCASSLVFGTGNYNEQFFGPGTRLTVL.

The chain employs TRBV20-1 and TRBJ2-7, with a possible D match to TRBD2 (5 bases). The CDR3 extends over 12 amino acids. Trimming left V 0 bases short and J 6 bases short, with 9 bases between. The germline gives CDR1 DFQATT, CDR2 SNEGSKA (reference sequence). Here the CDR3 DNA reads TGCAGTGCTAGAGATGCCCGGGGCGAGCAGTACTTC. Protein product: CSARDARGEQYF.

This clonotype showed up just a few times. The rearrangement joins TRBV5-1 to TRBJ1-2; possible D gene TRBD1, 6 bases. V was trimmed by 0 bases and J by 8 bases, leaving 11 bases between them. The CDR3 is 13 amino acids. Germline CDR1 and CDR2: SGHRS and YFSETQ. CDR3 DNA sequence: TGCGCCAGCAGCTTGGAAACAGGGTCCGGCTACACCTTC. Translation gives CASSLETGSGYTF.

This clonotype was found a few times. J is TRBJ2-5 and V is TRBV14, with D possibly TRBD1 on 6 matching bases. Looked up from germline, CDR1 is SGHDN and CDR2 is FVKESK. This CDR3 is 15 amino acids long. The V gene lost 1 base and the J gene lost 5 bases, with 14 bases spanning the gap. This CDR3 is CASSQVNRELETQYF. The CDR3 region has the DNA TGTGCCAGCAGCCAAGTGAACAGGGAATTGGAGACCCAGTACTTC.

J is TRBJ1-2 and V is TRBV5-1, with D possibly TRBD1 on 6 matching bases. The CDR3 length is 14 residues. V dropped 5 bases and J dropped 5 bases, with 16 bases sitting between them. Germline V CDR1 and CDR2: SGHRS, YFSETQ. CDR3 amino acids: CASRRDTGSYGYTF. The CDR3, as DNA: TGCGCCAGCAGGAGGGACACCGGCAGTTATGGCTACACCTTC.

The chain has TRBV28 and TRBJ1-6; D is perhaps TRBD1 (6 bases). Germline lookup yields CDR1 MDHEN and CDR2 SYDVKM. Trimming shortened V by 6 bases and J by 10 bases, and 19 bases separated the two germline ends. The CDR3 runs to 15 residues. The CDR3 spells CASRSPGQNGSPLHF. The CDR3 DNA sequence: TGTGCCAGCAGAAGTCCGGGACAAAACGGGTCACCCCTCCACTTT.

This clonotype has a handful of counts. The chain uses TRBV4-2 and TRBJ1-5; D ambiguous. Germline-derived CDR1 and CDR2 are LGHNA and YNFKEQ. CDR3 length equals 13 residues. V was clipped by 0 bases and J by 9 bases, with 9 bases between them. CDR3 sequence: CASSQDQRGPQHF. The DNA for the CDR3 is TGTGCCAGCAGCCAAGACCAACGAGGGCCCCAGCATTTT.

There are a few counts of this clonotype. The chain links TRBV4-3 to TRBJ2-1; 7 bases fit TRBD2. This CDR3 is 17 amino acids long. After removal of 1 base from V and 4 bases from J, the junction contained 10 bases not matched to a gene. Germline assignment: CDR1 LGHNA and CDR2 YSLEER. The CDR3 is CASSQGGAGTLYNEQFF. CDR3 sequence (DNA): TGCGCCAGCAGCCAAGGGGGAGCGGGGACCCTTTACAATGAGCAGTTCTTC.

This clonotype was seen ten or more times. The chain uses TRBV29-1 and TRBJ1-2; no clear D gene. The CDR3 consists of 11 residues. Trimming left V 3 bases short and J 4 bases short, with 6 bases between. Germline V gene data show CDR1 as SQVTM and CDR2 as ANQGSEA. The CDR3 region is CSVEAAYGYTF. In nucleotides, the CDR3 is TGCAGCGTTGAGGCCGCCTATGGCTACACCTTC.

This clonotype was counted only a few times. This rearrangement joins TRBV19 to TRBJ1-3, with D unresolved. The CDR3 extends over 16 amino acids. CDR1 and CDR2 from the germline V gene are LNHDA and SQIVND (reference sequence). The V gene lost 6 bases and the J gene lost 0 bases, with 15 bases spanning the gap. The CDR3 reads CASRGPRRGSGNTIYF. Here the CDR3 DNA reads TGTGCCAGTAGAGGGCCCAGACGAGGCTCTGGAAACACCATATATTTT.

In the case of this clonotype: The limits of the CDR3 on the DNA are not certain, so only TCRdb's listed CDR3 is given. The V gene is TRBV2, the J gene TRBJ2-6. With termini counted, the CDR3 has 15 amino acids. Germline V gene sequence: CDR1 SNHLY, CDR2 FYNNEI. This CDR3 reads CASSEWGSGANVLNF.

This clonotype was observed at least ten times. This CDR3 is CASSLVDAGEQYF. The DNA of the CDR3 is TGTGCCAGCAGCCTCGTAGACGCCGGCGAGCAGTACTTC. The chain combines TRBV4-2 with TRBJ2-7, with D uncertain. Germline lookup yields CDR1 LGHNA and CDR2 YNFKEQ. This CDR3 is 13 amino acids long. V lost 4 bases and J 6 bases, leaving 13 bases between the germline ends.

This clonotype was counted only a few times. The V call is TRBV19, the J call TRBJ1-4, with D perhaps TRBD1 (5 bases). CDR3 length equals 14 residues. Looked up from germline, CDR1 is LNHDA and CDR2 is SQIVND (reference sequence). V shed 3 bases and J shed 8 bases, with 13 bases lying between them. For the CDR3, the DNA is TGTGCCAGTAGTATCCGGGACCTGGCGGAAAAACTGTTTTTT. It translates to CASSIRDLAEKLFF.

This clonotype showed up many times. The rearrangement links TRBV20-1 to TRBJ1-4, with 7 bases aligning to TRBD1. The junction had 19 bases not matched to a gene; V was cut back by 1 base and J by 2 bases. The CDR3 spans 20 residues. Germline lookup yields CDR1 DFQATT and CDR2 SNEGSKA (reference sequence). The CDR3 DNA follows: TGCAGTGCTAGAGCCCGACAGGGCGGCCGCTTGGGTAGGACTAATGAAAAACTGTTTTTT. As protein: CSARARQGGRLGRTNEKLFF.

This clonotype was seen only a few times. The DNA of the CDR3 is TGTGCCAGCAGCCGTGGCAGTCGACCCACTGAAGCTTTCTTT. As protein: CASSRGSRPTEAFF. The chain joins TRBV3-1 to TRBJ1-1; D gene unclear. The germline V gene has CDR1 LGHDT and CDR2 YNNKEL (reference sequence). Trimming took 4 bases from V and 4 from J, leaving 13 bases between them. The CDR3 covers 14 residues.

This clonotype was counted between two and nine times. The chain uses TRBV7-2 and TRBJ2-1; possibly TRBD1 for D (5 bases). The CDR3 has 16 amino acids. CDR1 is SGHTA and CDR2 is FQGNSA in the germline V gene. V was pared by 0 bases and J by 3 bases, with 12 bases between. The CDR3 reads CASSLARSQGYNEQFF. The CDR3, as DNA: TGTGCCAGCAGCTTAGCGCGCTCTCAGGGCTACAATGAGCAGTTCTTC.

This clonotype was counted only a few times. The V call is TRBV11-2, the J call TRBJ2-1; no reliable D call. Trimming removed 4 bases at V and 8 bases at J, with 21 bases between. This CDR3 comprises 16 residues. CDR1 and CDR2 (germline): SGHAT, FQNNGV. CDR3 coding DNA: TGTGCCAGCAGCTCACCCGCCGCCCAGAACTCCCATGAGCAGTTCTTC. This gives the protein CASSSPAAQNSHEQFF.

In its sample, this clonotype was seen a few times. The chain carries TRBV2 and TRBJ1-1; no firm D call. CDR1 SNHLY and CDR2 FYNNEI come from the germline V gene. The CDR3 loop spans 13 amino acids. V was clipped by 4 bases and J by 1 base, with 7 bases between them. The CDR3 sequence: CASSVWQNTEAFF. The CDR3 nucleotides read TGTGCCAGCAGTGTGTGGCAGAACACTGAAGCTTTCTTT.

There are a few counts of this clonotype. The chain has TRBV23-1 and TRBJ2-7; D remains ambiguous. TRBV23-1 is an open reading frame whose function is uncertain. This CDR3 has 14 residues. V lost 6 bases and J lost 2, with 14 bases in between. Here the CDR3 reads CASSSTLIPYEQYF. DNA for the CDR3: TGCGCCAGCAGCTCTACTCTTATTCCCTACGAGCAGTACTTC.

The chain links TRBV11-1 to TRBJ1-1; D call uncertain. Germline V gene sequence: CDR1 SGHAT, CDR2 FQDESV (reference sequence). This CDR3 is built from 14 residues. Trimming took off 5 bases at V and 6 bases at J, with 16 bases between the two ends. The CDR3 DNA reads TGTGCCAGCAGCCAATACAAGGGTAGGTCTGAAGCTTTCTTT. This sequence encodes CASSQYKGRSEAFF.